The T cell receptor beta chain under discussion was sequenced for a study of identical twins. Only a few counts were recorded for this clonotype. The germline V gene has CDR1 MNHEY and CDR2 SVGAGI. This CDR3 spans 16 amino acids. V lost 2 bases, J lost 8 bases, and 21 bases lay in between. Using its own MiXCR run on the 5' RACE reads, TCRdb lists one record per CDR3 protein. The sample contains 520,000 or so distinct CDR3 sequences, around 20% of which appear only once. These same records also appear under a second study, on T cells expressing NK-cell markers. That paper adds: Sorting was limited to alpha-beta TCR-expressing T cells with an anti-gamma-delta TCR antibody in several experiments. These clonotypes additionally ranked first within the CD3+CD56-NKG2C+ fraction of four donors.

The TCR originated in a woman aged 18-29 years in good health. The chain employs TRBV6-5 and TRBJ1-2; maybe TRBD1 (6 bases). Sequencing was performed on CD4+ T cells sorted from blood. The CDR3 protein is CASSYNADRKSWGYTF. CDR3 sequence (DNA): TGTGCCAGCAGTTACAACGCCGACAGGAAATCTTGGGGCTACACCTTC.